The TCR beta chain described here comes from a study of T cell repertoires in cytomegalovirus infection. Across the study: Public TCR beta signatures were indicative of both CMV infection and a matching HLA type.

With regard to this clonotype: The antigen is unknown.

From the reads, TCRdb called clonotypes with MiXCR, one entry per CDR3 protein. The table shows a few hundred thousand distinct CDR3 sequences, with 35% to 50% occurring only once. Whole-study findings and limits: Cumulative public TCR beta family frequency identified carriers of CMV plus the relevant HLA. HLA-C-restricted TCR beta clonotypes specific for CMV led the ex vivo response.

The material was cultured PBMCs, obtained from culture after CMV antigen stimulation. The sequence came from a human donor in good health (CMV status not recorded). Some clones in this sample may be carry-over from other donors' samples.

CDR3 sequence: CASSPRQGRTEAFF. CDR3 bases: TGTGCCAGCTCACCAAGACAGGGCCGAACTGAAGCTTTCTTT. V usage is TRBV18 and J usage is TRBJ1-1, with 7 bases fitting TRBD1. The CDR3 has 14 residues. V was pared by 2 bases and J by 5 bases, with 5 bases of the junction left unmatched. Per germline, CDR1 KGHSH and CDR2 LQKENI.